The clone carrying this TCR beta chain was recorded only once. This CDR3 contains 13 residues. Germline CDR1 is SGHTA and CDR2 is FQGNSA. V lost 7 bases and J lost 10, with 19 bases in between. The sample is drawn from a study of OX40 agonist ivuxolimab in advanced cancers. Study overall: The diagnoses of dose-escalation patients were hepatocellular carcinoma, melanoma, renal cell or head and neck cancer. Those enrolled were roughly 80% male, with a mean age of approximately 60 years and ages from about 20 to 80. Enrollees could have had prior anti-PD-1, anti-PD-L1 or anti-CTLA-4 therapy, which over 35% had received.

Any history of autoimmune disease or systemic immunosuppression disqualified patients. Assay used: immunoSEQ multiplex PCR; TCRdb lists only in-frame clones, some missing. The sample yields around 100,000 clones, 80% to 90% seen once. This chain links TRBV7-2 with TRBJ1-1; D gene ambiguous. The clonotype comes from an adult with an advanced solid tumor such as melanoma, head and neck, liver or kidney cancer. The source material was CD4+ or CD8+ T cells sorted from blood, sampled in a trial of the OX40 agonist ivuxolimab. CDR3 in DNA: TGTGCCAGCAACGTATTCCGGGCAGAAGGAGCTTTCTTT. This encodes CASNVFRAEGAFF.